This T cell receptor (beta chain) was sequenced in a study of cytomegalovirus exposure and HLA in healthy donors. Vbeta (60) and Jbeta (13) primers were used in the PCR. Profiling relied on immunoSEQ multiplex PCR, and the TCRdb table lists in-frame clones only, not all of them. This sample carries more than 130,000 clones, around 77% of them seen once, and the ten largest clones take roughly 4.6%. V lost 5 bases, J lost 10 bases, and 17 bases stayed unmatched. CDR3 size: 17 residues. Germline V lookup: CDR1 MDHEN, CDR2 SYDVKM. The chain has TRBV28 and TRBJ1-6, with TRBD1 matching 7 bases. This TCR was sampled from a woman between 45 and 60 years old in good health and CMV-seronegative. The specimen was PBMCs. CDR3 coding DNA: TGTGCCAGCAGTGTACCAGGACAGGCCATAAGTGGGTCACCCCTCCACTTT. This codes for CASSVPGQAISGSPLHF.